This is a list of T cell receptor beta chains from one sample in a study of shared clonotypes between healthy human individuals. Assay: immunoSEQ multiplex PCR; the TCRdb copy retains only in-frame clones and omits some. Of about 580,000 clones in the sample, about 98% are singletons; the top ten hold 0.3%. Material for sequencing was naive CD8+ T cells sorted from blood. Source of these receptors: a young man in good health. Each CDR3 is given with its conserved first and last residue. Each record gives: clone size, D gene, J gene, V gene, CDR3 DNA, CDR3 protein. A D gene is named only where the DNA matches it firmly. Clone size is stated in some rows and not others, as once, few, many or a class when expanded.

-	-	TRBJ2-7	TRBV7-2	TGTGCCAGCAGCTTAGTATCCGGGACTGGTGCCTACGAGCAGTACTTC	CASSLVSGTGAYEQYF
-	-	TRBJ1-1	TRBV12-2	TGTGCAAGTCGCTTAGCGCCTTCACCGAACCCGACACCGGATACGATCACTGAAGCTTTCTTT	CASRLAPSPNPTPDTITEAFF
-	TRBD1	TRBJ1-5	TRBV30	TGTGCCTGGGCCCCCGGACAGGGGCGTTTTAGCAATCAGCCCCAGCATTTT	CAWAPGQGRFSNQPQHF
-	-	TRBJ2-7	TRBV29-1	TGCAGCGTAAGAGGGACTGGCTACGAGCAGTACTTC	CSVRGTGYEQYF
-	TRBD2	TRBJ2-1	TRBV5-1	TGCGCCAGCAGCTTGGAACTAGCGGCCTACAATGAGCAGTTCTTC	CASSLELAAYNEQFF
-	-	TRBJ2-7	TRBV14	TGTGCCAGCAGCCAAGTGTCCTACGAGCAGTACTTC	CASSQVSYEQYF
-	TRBD2	TRBJ2-2	TRBV27	TGTGCCAGCAGTTTAATAGCGGGCGGGCGACTAGCGGGAGCCGGGGAGCTGTTTTTT	CASSLIAGGRLAGAGELFF
-	-	TRBJ1-1	TRBV6-6	TGTGCCAGCTGTAGGTTCTCGGCGGGGAGCACTGAAGCTTTCTTT	CASCRFSAGSTEAFF
-	TRBD2	TRBJ2-7	TRBV10-3	TGTGCCATCAAACCCGGGACTAGCGGGTACGAGCAGTACTTC	CAIKPGTSGYEQYF
-	TRBD1	TRBJ2-5	TRBV11-2	TGTGCCAGCAGCCCGCGGGACAGGGGCTGGGAGACCCAGTACTTC	CASSPRDRGWETQYF
-	-	TRBJ2-3	TRBV29-1	TGCAGCGTCGCCTTGGGGGTCGCAGATACGCAGTATTTT	CSVALGVADTQYF
-	-	TRBJ1-1	TRBV5-1	TGCGCCAGCAGCTTGGGACAGTTCATCAACACTGAAGCTTTCTTT	CASSLGQFINTEAFF
-	-	TRBJ2-1	TRBV4-1	TGCGCCAGCAGCCAAGATGTGGGACTTTTCTACAATGAGCAGTTCTTC	CASSQDVGLFYNEQFF
-	-	TRBJ2-1	TRBV27	TGTGCCAGCAGTCCAAGCGGCCGGTTATACAATGAGCAGTTCTTC	CASSPSGRLYNEQFF
-	TRBD1	TRBJ2-7	TRBV7-6	TGTGCCAGCAGCCCTCGATGGGGACAGGGGGCTAGCGGGAGCCTCTACGAGCAGTACTTC	CASSPRWGQGASGSLYEQYF
-	-	TRBJ1-4	TRBV6-6	TGTGCCAGCAGTCCACACACGGGGGGTGATGAAAAACTGTTTTTT	CASSPHTGGDEKLFF
-	TRBD2	TRBJ2-7	TRBV29-1	TGCAGCGTTTTAGCGGGAGACACGTACGAGCAGTACTTC	CSVLAGDTYEQYF
-	TRBD2	TRBJ2-2	TRBV7-8	TGTGCCAGCAGCTTATACGCGGGAGGGCCACACAGCGGGGAGCTGTTTTTT	CASSLYAGGPHSGELFF
-	-	TRBJ2-1	TRBV29-1	TGCAGCGCATGGCGAGGAGGCAATGAGCAGTTCTTC	CSAWRGGNEQFF
-	-	TRBJ2-7	TRBV4-2	TGTGCCAGCAGCCAAGATTTGTCCAATAACGGGCAGTACTTC	CASSQDLSNNGQYF
-	TRBD1	TRBJ1-4	TRBV27	TGTGCCAGCAGTTTTGGTCCAGGGGGGTATGAAAAACTGTTTTTT	CASSFGPGGYEKLFF
-	-	TRBJ2-7	TRBV15	TGTGCCACCGGATTTTCCTACGAGCAGTACTTC	CATGFSYEQYF
-	TRBD1	TRBJ1-1	TRBV10-3	TGTGCCACCCAGGGGGAGAACACTGAAGCTTTCTTT	CATQGENTEAFF
-	-	TRBJ2-5	TRBV27	TGTGCCAGCAGTCCACGGTGGAGGGAAGAGACCCAGTACTTC	CASSPRWREETQYF
-	TRBD2	TRBJ2-1	TRBV6-4	TGTGCCAGCAGTGTCGGGACTAGCTCCTACAATGAGCAGTTCTTC	CASSVGTSSYNEQFF
-	-	TRBJ2-7	TRBV7-9	TGTGCCAGCGAACCTATTCGACAGTCCTACGAGCAGTACTTC	CASEPIRQSYEQYF
-	-	TRBJ1-2	TRBV27	TGTGCCAGCAGTAACCGACAGTACTTGACTGGCTACACCTTC	CASSNRQYLTGYTF
-	TRBD2	TRBJ2-1	TRBV27	TGTGCCAGCAGTTTTTCACTAGCGGGAGTCTCCTACAATGAGCAGTTCTTC	CASSFSLAGVSYNEQFF
-	-	TRBJ1-1	TRBV11-3	TGTGCCAGCAGCTTCGGGGGCGGCACTGAAGCTTTCTTT	CASSFGGGTEAFF
-	-	TRBJ1-1	TRBV19	TGTGCCAGTAGTGTCGACAGTTACACTGAAGCTTTCTTT	CASSVDSYTEAFF
-	TRBD2	TRBJ2-5	TRBV7-3	TGTGCCAGCAGCTTCTTAGCGGGAGGGATTTCGGAGACCCAGTACTTC	CASSFLAGGISETQYF
-	TRBD1	TRBJ2-1	TRBV29-1	TGCAGCGTGGCCGGGTCAGGGGGCTACAATGAGCAGTTCTTC	CSVAGSGGYNEQFF
-	TRBD1	TRBJ2-1	TRBV11-3	TGTGCCAGCAGCTTAGGGGCCGGGACAGGGCACAATGAGCAGTTCTTC	CASSLGAGTGHNEQFF
once	-	TRBJ2-7	TRBV5-1	TGCGCCAGCAGCTTGGCCGTCCTCTACGAGCAGTACTTC	CASSLAVLYEQYF
-	-	TRBJ2-5	TRBV11-2	TGTGCCAGCAGCCTCCTAGGGGTCCAGTACTTC	CASSLLGVQYF
-	-	TRBJ1-1	TRBV15	TGTGCCACCAGCGTTTGGGAGAACACTGAAGCTTTCTTT	CATSVWENTEAFF
-	TRBD2	TRBJ2-5	TRBV7-9	TGTGCCAGCAGCTTAGGTTCCAGCGGGAGGGGTGTAGAGACCCAGTACTTC	CASSLGSSGRGVETQYF
-	TRBD2	TRBJ2-1	TRBV4-1	TGCGCCAGCAGCCAAGACGGGGGGGGTATCTACAATGAGCAGTTCTTC	CASSQDGGGIYNEQFF
-	-	TRBJ1-2	TRBV9	TGTGCCAGCAGCTCATCCGACGGGTTCTATGGCTACACCTTC	CASSSSDGFYGYTF
once	TRBD1	TRBJ2-7	TRBV5-1	TGCGCCAGCAGCTTGTGGTCGGGACAGCCCGACAACGAGCAGTACTTC	CASSLWSGQPDNEQYF
-	TRBD2	TRBJ2-5	TRBV9	TGTGCCAGCGGATACGGGACTAGCCGCCAAGAGACCCAGTACTTC	CASGYGTSRQETQYF
-	-	TRBJ2-1	TRBV15	TGTGCCACCAGCAGAGATCAGAGAGAGCAGTTCTTC	CATSRDQREQFF
-	-	TRBJ2-1	TRBV5-1	TGCGCCAGCTACCCGGACTATTCCTCCTACAATGAGCAGTTCTTC	CASYPDYSSYNEQFF
-	-	TRBJ1-2	TRBV7-3	TGTGCCAGCAGCTTAACGCCCGGGGGATTCCTCTTC	CASSLTPGGFLF
-	-	TRBJ2-6	TRBV11-2	TGTGCCAGCAGGCTTACAGGGTCCGGGGCCAACGTCCTGACTTTC	CASRLTGSGANVLTF
-	-	TRBJ2-2	TRBV7-9	TGTGCCAGCAGCCCACTCGGGGGCAGGGCACCGAACACCGGGGAGCTGTTTTTT	CASSPLGGRAPNTGELFF
once	TRBD2	TRBJ2-5	TRBV19	TGTGCCAGTACTGGACTAGCGGGAGGAGACCAAGAGACCCAGTACTTC	CASTGLAGGDQETQYF
-	-	TRBJ1-2	TRBV9	TGTGCCAGCAGCCAGCGGGGGGGCGCCGGCTATGGCTACACCTTC	CASSQRGGAGYGYTF
-	-	TRBJ1-1	TRBV13	TGTGCCAGCAGCGTACACGATACGAACACTGAAGCTTTCTTT	CASSVHDTNTEAFF
-	TRBD1	TRBJ1-1	TRBV18	TGTGCCAGCTCACCTTTCTTTCGGGACAGCAATCTAGAAGCTTTCTTT	CASSPFFRDSNLEAFF
-	TRBD2	TRBJ2-2	TRBV4-1	TGCGCCAGCAGCCAAGATAGGGGACTAGCGTTCACCGGGGAGCTGTTTTTT	CASSQDRGLAFTGELFF
-	-	TRBJ2-7	TRBV7-8	TGTGCCAGCAGCCCAGCCCAATTCTCCTACGAGCAGTACTTC	CASSPAQFSYEQYF
-	-	TRBJ2-1	TRBV7-9	TGTGCCAGCAGCTTATTTACAGCCAATGAGCAGTTCTTC	CASSLFTANEQFF
-	-	TRBJ2-7	TRBV7-9	TGTGCCAGCAGCTATGCTAAACAGGGCCCCCACGAGCAGTACTTC	CASSYAKQGPHEQYF
-	TRBD1	TRBJ2-5	TRBV11-3	TGTGCCAGCAGCCACCAGGGGGCCCAAGAGACCCAGTACTTC	CASSHQGAQETQYF
-	-	TRBJ1-2	TRBV11-2	TGTGCCAGCGCACTCCCAGGGCCTCACTATGGCTACACCTTC	CASALPGPHYGYTF
-	TRBD1	TRBJ2-3	TRBV5-8	TGTGCCAGCAGCTTGTATCCACGGGACAGAGGTAGAGATACGCAGTATTTT	CASSLYPRDRGRDTQYF